A single sample is the source of the 30 T cell receptor beta chains below, sequenced in a study of CD8+ T cells in alopecia areata. cDNA serving as the sequencing template came from extracted, reverse transcribed RNA. Data came from immunoSEQ multiplex PCR; TCRdb stores just in-frame clones and leaves some out. The repertoire holds around 190,000 clones, with less than 65% as singletons. Treatment denoted: oral pan-JAK inhibitor, 5-10 mg twice daily. The specimen was CD4+ T cells sorted from blood, collected at week 24, from a patient treated with tofacitinib. The receptor source for this set is a human donor with alopecia areata.

V usage is TRBV5-1 and J usage is TRBJ1-2; 7 bases match TRBD1. V lost 1 base and J lost 3; bases outside the gene matches: 9. Germline CDR1 reads SGHRS; CDR2 reads YFSETQ. The CDR3 has 16 amino acids. The CDR3 sequence is CASSLLQGTADYGYTF. CDR3 nucleotide sequence: TGCGCCAGCAGCTTGTTACAGGGGACGGCCGACTATGGCTACACCTTC.

This chain uses TRBV6-5 with TRBJ2-7, with D tentatively TRBD1 or TRBD2 (5 bases each). Trimming removed 5 bases at V and 0 bases at J, with 8 bases between. Germline loops: CDR1 MNHEY, CDR2 SVGAGI. The CDR3 covers 13 residues. CDR3 amino acids: CASSQGPSYEQYF. The CDR3 coding sequence is TGTGCCAGCAGTCAGGGACCCTCCTACGAGCAGTACTTC.

The V and J genes are TRBV7-9 and TRBJ2-3; D remains unclear. With 1 base removed from V and 4 bases from J, the gap between germline ends came to 6 bases. In germline, CDR1 is SEHNR, CDR2 FQNEAQ (reference sequence). This CDR3 is built from 13 residues. CDR3 protein: CASSLDRSDTQYF. The CDR3 region has the DNA TGTGCCAGCAGCTTAGATCGGTCAGATACGCAGTATTTT.

This clone was counted only a few times. The chain is built from TRBV7-2 and TRBJ1-6; D perhaps matches TRBD1 (5 bases). CDR1 is SGHTA and CDR2 is FQGNSA in the germline V gene. The CDR3 has 17 amino acids. Trimming shortened V by 3 bases and J by 8 bases, and 20 bases separated the two germline ends. The CDR3 is CASSLGGQGHRYSPLHF. In DNA form, the CDR3 reads TGTGCCAGCAGCTTGGGCGGTCAGGGCCATAGGTATTCACCCCTCCACTTT.

The CDR3 DNA reads as TGCGCCAGCAGCATAAGCGGGCATAACACAGATACGCAGTATTTT. This gives the protein CASSISGHNTDTQYF. This sequence joins TRBV5-1 and TRBJ2-3; D is perhaps TRBD2 (6 bases). The ends were cut back, 4 bases at V and 2 bases at J, with 14 bases in the middle. The CDR3 contains 15 residues. CDR1 SGHRS and CDR2 YFSETQ come from the germline V gene.

The chain carries TRBV2 and TRBJ1-5, with 9 bases lining up with TRBD1. The trim removed 6 bases at V and 7 bases at J, leaving 10 bases unmatched. Looked up from germline, CDR1 is SNHLY and CDR2 is FYNNEI. CDR3 length equals 15 residues. CDR3: CASSQTGQGLQPQHF. The CDR3 DNA reads TGTGCCAGCAGCCAGACGGGACAGGGCTTACAGCCCCAGCATTTT. Supplemented by reference TRBV2 and TRBJ1-5, the full variable domain reads EPEVTQTPSHQVTQMGQEVILRCVPISNHLYFYWYRQILGQKVEFLVSFYNNEISEKSEIFDDQFSVERPDGSNFTLKIRSTKLEDSAMYFCASSQTGQGLQPQHFGDGTRLSIL.

The CDR3 sequence: CASSGNTEAFF. Here the CDR3 DNA reads TGCGCCAGCAGCGGGAACACTGAAGCTTTCTTT. This chain links TRBV5-1 with TRBJ1-1; D is uncertain. The CDR3 is 11 amino acids. Per the germline V gene, CDR1 is SGHRS and CDR2 is YFSETQ. With 4 bases removed from V and 1 base from J, the gap between germline ends came to 2 bases. Looking up the rest from reference TRBV5-1 and TRBJ1-1 gives the full variable domain: KAGVTQTPRYLIKTRGQQVTLSCSPISGHRSVSWYQQTPGQGLQFLFEYFSETQRNKGNFPGRFSGRQFSNSRSEMNVSTLELGDSALYLCASSGNTEAFFGQGTRLTVV.

V is TRBV9 and J is TRBJ1-5; D uncertain. Germline CDR1 SGDLS, CDR2 YYNGEE. With 3 bases removed from V and 6 bases from J, the gap between germline ends came to 10 bases. This CDR3 is 13 amino acids long. CDR3 sequence (DNA): TGTGCCAGCAGCGAGGGAGATGTTCAGCCCCAGCATTTT. Protein product: CASSEGDVQPQHF.

This clone was observed a handful of times. This chain joins TRBV7-8 and TRBJ2-3; D tentatively reads TRBD1 or TRBD2 (5 bases each). Germline assignment: CDR1 SGHVS and CDR2 FQNEAQ. The CDR3 loop spans 16 amino acids. V was trimmed by 10 bases and J by 5 bases, leaving 25 bases between them. In nucleotides, the CDR3 is TGTGCCACATACCGCGAAGCCCTCGTGAGGGGAGATACGCAGTATTTT. The encoded protein is CATYREALVRGDTQYF.

The genes are TRBV5-1 and TRBJ2-2; no clear D. The CDR3 is 14 residues long. In germline, CDR1 is SGHRS, CDR2 YFSETQ. V shed 0 bases and J shed 4 bases, with 7 bases lying between them. The CDR3 DNA sequence: TGCGCCAGCAGCTTGGAAGGCGGCACCGGGGAGCTGTTTTTT. Protein sequence: CASSLEGGTGELFF.

This chain joins TRBV15 and TRBJ1-2; no reliable D call. Germline V gene sequence: CDR1 LNHNV, CDR2 YYDKDF (reference sequence). This CDR3 region has 14 residues. The V end was cut by 4 bases, the J end by 2 bases, with 11 bases between. The DNA for the CDR3 is TGTGCCACCAGCAAGAGTGGCACAAACTATGGCTACACCTTC. This gives the protein CATSKSGTNYGYTF.

The chain combines TRBV4-3 with TRBJ1-4; D is possibly TRBD1 (5 bases). Germline CDR1 and CDR2: LGHNA and YSLEER. V lost 1 base, J lost 7 bases, and 16 bases lay in between. This CDR3 is 16 amino acids long. The chain's CDR3 is CASSQVGGPRGEKLFF. The CDR3 nucleotides are TGCGCCAGCAGCCAAGTCGGCGGCCCAAGGGGTGAAAAACTGTTTTTT.

In its sample, this clone was seen a few times. The chain recombines TRBV4-3 with TRBJ2-1, with 12 bases that match TRBD2. V trimming: 0 bases; J trimming: 4 bases; junction bases outside the gene matches: 10. This CDR3 comprises 19 residues. Germline V gives CDR1 LGHNA, CDR2 YSLEER. CDR3 amino acids: CASSQDSVTSGGKYNEQFF. In DNA, the CDR3 is TGCGCCAGCAGCCAAGACTCGGTTACTAGCGGGGGGAAATACAATGAGCAGTTCTTC.

In this sample, this clone turned up a few times. V is TRBV29-1 and J is TRBJ1-1, with D unclear. The germline CDR1 and CDR2 sequences are SQVTM and ANQGSEA. V shed 1 base and J shed 0 bases, with 6 bases lying between them. This CDR3 contains 13 residues. Written as DNA, the CDR3 is TGCAGCGTTGAAGGGGGTATGAACACTGAAGCTTTCTTT. As protein: CSVEGGMNTEAFF. Combining the CDR3 with reference TRBV29-1 and TRBJ1-1 gives the whole variable domain SAVISQKPSRDICQRGTSLTIQCQVDSQVTMMFWYRQQPGQSLTLIATANQGSEATYESGFVIDKFPISRPNLTFSTLTVSNMSPEDSSIYLCSVEGGMNTEAFFGQGTRLTVV.

The J gene is TRBJ1-5, the V gene TRBV9, with unresolved D. The V gene's germline CDR1 is SGDLS and CDR2 YYNGEE. CDR3 length: 12 amino acids. V shed 7 bases and J shed 2 bases, with 7 bases lying between them. This CDR3 is CASSRGNQPQHF. In DNA, the CDR3 is TGTGCCAGCTCTAGGGGCAATCAGCCCCAGCATTTT.

The chain uses TRBV5-1 and TRBJ2-1; D possibly matches TRBD1 or TRBD2 (5 bases each). Germline V lookup: CDR1 SGHRS, CDR2 YFSETQ. Trimming shortened V by 3 bases and J by 7 bases, and 20 bases separated the two germline ends. The CDR3 runs 16 residues. The CDR3 DNA reads as TGCGCCAGCAGCTCCACATCCGGGCGTGGGGGAAATGAGCAGTTCTTC. Its protein product is CASSSTSGRGGNEQFF.

The genes are TRBV29-1 and TRBJ2-3; D is ambiguous. Germline CDR1 SQVTM, CDR2 ANQGSEA. The CDR3 contains 12 residues. V lost 2 bases and J lost 0, with 3 bases in between. The CDR3 here is CSVEQSTDTQYF. CDR3 sequence (DNA): TGCAGCGTTGAACAGAGCACAGATACGCAGTATTTT.

This chain uses TRBV30 with TRBJ1-5; 7 bases fit TRBD1. Germline CDR1 is GTSNPN and CDR2 is SVGIG (reference sequence). The CDR3 length is 16 residues. J was trimmed by 3 bases and V by 2 bases; bases with no gene match: 10. CDR3 in amino acids: CAWSPTGRTANQPQHF. Written as DNA, the CDR3 is TGTGCCTGGAGTCCGACAGGGAGGACAGCCAATCAGCCCCAGCATTTT. Together with reference TRBV30 and TRBJ1-5, the CDR3 gives the full variable domain: SQTIHQWPATLVQPVGSPLSLECTVEGTSNPNLYWYRQAAGRGLQLLFYSVGIGQISSEVPQNLSASRPQDRQFILSSKKLLLSDSGFYLCAWSPTGRTANQPQHFGDGTRLSIL.

The chain couples TRBV29-1 to TRBJ1-5; D gene unclear. In germline, CDR1 is SQVTM, CDR2 ANQGSEA. The CDR3 extends over 14 amino acids. The ends were cut back, 4 bases at V and 1 base at J, with 11 bases in the middle. The CDR3 DNA reads as TGCAGCGTTGCTTGGGGTAACAGCAATCAGCCCCAGCATTTT. It translates to CSVAWGNSNQPQHF. The full variable domain, its missing parts supplied by reference TRBV29-1 and TRBJ1-5, is SAVISQKPSRDICQRGTSLTIQCQVDSQVTMMFWYRQQPGQSLTLIATANQGSEATYESGFVIDKFPISRPNLTFSTLTVSNMSPEDSSIYLCSVAWGNSNQPQHFGDGTRLSIL.

V gene TRBV13 combines with J gene TRBJ2-3, with D perhaps matching TRBD1 or TRBD2 (5 bases each). The CDR3 loop spans 18 amino acids. The germline gives CDR1 PRHDT, CDR2 FYEKMQ (reference sequence). V was clipped by 4 bases and J by 6 bases, with 26 bases between them. The CDR3 bases are TGTGCCAGCAGCTCACCGAGGAGCCGGGACCCGCGGCGCGATACGCAGTATTTT. Protein sequence: CASSSPRSRDPRRDTQYF.

This clone came up many times. The gene calls are TRBV11-3 and TRBJ1-2; perhaps TRBD1 as D (6 bases). The CDR3 spans 16 residues. The ends were cut back, 0 bases at V and 4 bases at J, with 15 bases in the middle. Germline V gene lookup returns CDR1 SGHNT and CDR2 YENEEA. The CDR3 sequence is CASSLEGRGAVYGYTF. DNA for the CDR3: TGTGCCAGCAGCTTAGAGGGCCGGGGGGCCGTCTATGGCTACACCTTC.

A note on this clone: The same CDR3 arises from other DNA sequences in this sample as well. The chain uses TRBV9 and TRBJ2-2; D call uncertain. The ends were cut back, 3 bases at V and 1 base at J, with 1 base in the middle. The CDR3 sequence is 12 residues long. From germline, CDR1 is SGDLS and CDR2 YYNGEE. The CDR3 DNA is TGTGCCAGCAGCGGGAACACCGGGGAGCTGTTTTTT. It is translated as CASSGNTGELFF.

This clone appeared a few times. The gene calls are TRBV7-2 and TRBJ2-3, with a possible D match to TRBD2 (7 bases). The CDR3 covers 14 residues. CDR1 is SGHTA and CDR2 is FQGNSA in the germline V gene. V was shortened by 3 bases and J by 5 bases, with 12 bases between the two germline ends. The CDR3 DNA reads as TGTGCCAGCAGCTTGAGAAGGGGGGGAGATACGCAGTATTTT. Translating it yields CASSLRRGGDTQYF. Combining the CDR3 with reference TRBV7-2 and TRBJ2-3 gives the whole variable domain GAGVSQSPSNKVTEKGKDVELRCDPISGHTALYWYRQSLGQGLEFLIYFQGNSAPDKSGLPSDRFSAERTGGSVSTLTIQRTQQEDSAVYLCASSLRRGGDTQYFGPGTRLTVL.

The genes are TRBV10-3 and TRBJ2-3, with 9 bases identical to TRBD2. This CDR3 has 17 amino acids. Germline CDR1 is ENHRY and CDR2 is SYGVKD. Germline trimming cut 2 bases from V and 7 bases from J; bases unmatched to any gene: 13. CDR3 amino acids: CAISEHPGGGAGNTQYF. CDR3 coding DNA: TGTGCCATCAGTGAGCACCCGGGCGGGGGGGCCGGGAATACGCAGTATTTT.

V usage is TRBV6-5 and J usage is TRBJ2-3; D gene uncertain. Trimming left V 4 bases short and J 4 bases short, with 9 bases between. The CDR3 is 13 amino acids. The germline CDR1 and CDR2 sequences are MNHEY and SVGAGI. CDR3 residues: CASSFTAADTQYF. The CDR3 DNA sequence: TGTGCCAGCAGTTTCACGGCCGCAGATACGCAGTATTTT.

A remark on this clone: One junction end disagrees with the germline gene, perhaps due to a read error. In nucleotides, the CDR3 is TGTGCCATCGGTGACAGCTCCTACGAGCAGTACTTC. This encodes CAIGDSSYEQYF. The rearrangement links TRBV10-3 to TRBJ2-7, with D maybe TRBD1 (5 bases). CDR1 and CDR2 (germline): ENHRY, SYGVKD. The CDR3 consists of 12 residues.

This sequence joins TRBV29-1 and TRBJ2-2; 10 nucleotides align to TRBD1. The J segment lost 3 bases and the V segment lost 5 bases, leaving 3 bases of the junction unmatched. Germline lookup yields CDR1 SQVTM and CDR2 ANQGSEA. This CDR3 spans 14 amino acids. The CDR3 nucleotides are TGCAGCGTTCCCGGACAGGGGGACACCGGGGAGCTGTTTTTT. This encodes CSVPGQGDTGELFF.

This chain joins TRBV11-3 and TRBJ2-1; 9 bases align to TRBD1. Germline loops: CDR1 SGHNT, CDR2 YENEEA. The CDR3 runs to 16 residues. V dropped 1 base and J dropped 7; count of bases not matched to a gene: 8. The CDR3 DNA follows: TGTGCCAGCAGCTTAGTAGGGAAGACAGGGGGGAATGAGCAGTTCTTC. Residues: CASSLVGKTGGNEQFF.

This clone was detected a few times. This same CDR3 is encoded by further DNA sequences in the sample. The V gene is TRBV30, the J gene TRBJ1-1, with D hard to call. CDR3 length equals 13 residues. CDR1 is GTSNPN, CDR2 SVGIG, per germline (reference sequence). V was clipped by 3 bases and J by 1 base, with 9 bases between them. The CDR3 region is CAWREQQNTEAFF. In DNA form, the CDR3 reads TGTGCCTGGAGAGAACAGCAGAACACTGAAGCTTTCTTT. The full variable domain, in which reference TRBV30 and TRBJ1-1 provide the parts outside the CDR3, is SQTIHQWPATLVQPVGSPLSLECTVEGTSNPNLYWYRQAAGRGLQLLFYSVGIGQISSEVPQNLSASRPQDRQFILSSKKLLLSDSGFYLCAWREQQNTEAFFGQGTRLTVV.

The chain links TRBV2 to TRBJ2-3; D is undetermined. Per the germline V gene, CDR1 is SNHLY and CDR2 is FYNNEI. Trimming stripped 4 bases from V and 2 bases from J, with 4 bases between. The CDR3 spans 12 residues. The CDR3 nucleotides are TGTGCCAGCAGTGGGTACACAGATACGCAGTATTTT. Residues: CASSGYTDTQYF.